This TCR beta chain appears in the sequencing data of a study of blood T cell repertoires in COVID-19 (dated by TCRdb to about 2020). Regarding the complete study: Collaborator samples came from the United States, Italy and Spain and covered acute and convalescent phases of COVID-19. The dataset comprised deeply sampled blood TCRbeta repertoires from subjects exposed to, actively infected with, or recovered from COVID-19. The samples were drawn from the first 160 participants of the ongoing ImmuneRACE study and from 1,200 or so subjects provided by 6 global collaborators. HLA class I and class II types, where available, came from metadata supplied by the sample provider rather than from assay-based typing. The material from the prospective study consisted of cDNA or gDNA derived from T cells, B-cell-depleted T cells, or PBMCs. The repertoires were made available in a free public database intended to serve as a resource for research on the immune response to SARS-CoV-2. A de-identified subject ID, COVID-19 status, age in years and sex were almost always included in the sample metadata.

To note about this clone: Its antigen specificity is not known. Qualities for individual bases were not recorded, and no much larger clone is one base off.

Participants in the prospective study were enrolled through a virtual design, were aged roughly 18 to 90 years, and lived in about 25 United States geographic areas. To assign participants to cohorts, the prospective study relied on clinical history that participants themselves reported in a screening survey and a study questionnaire. Recovered participants in ImmuneRACE Cohort 3 were defined by two consecutive negative NP/OP PCR tests, clearance by a healthcare professional, or resolution of symptoms. In the prospective study, mobile phlebotomists collected whole blood, serum and a nasopharyngeal or oropharyngeal swab from each participant. Participants in the prospective study had the option to provide additional blood draws and questionnaires over a roughly two-month period. Before DNA extraction, prospective study blood samples were shipped either frozen or at room temperature. What the research found in general, with its limitations: Clinical and demographic metadata were provided uncurated, with the amount varying by source and participant.

Spanning cysteine to phenylalanine, the CDR3 consists of 15 amino acids. This entry keeps only the CDR3 DNA: 45 bases, framed from base 1. Clipping removes 5 bases from V and 3 bases from J, with 5 as the unmatched junction base count. For CDR1 and CDR2, the germline V gene lists SGHNT and YENEEA. The immunoSEQ Assay, a bias-controlled multiplex PCR, was used to amplify TCRbeta CDR3 regions from genomic DNA. Under the source paper's analysis protocol: Within the assay, amplification of reference gene primers was used to estimate how many nucleated cells each sample contained. To quantify the absolute abundance of each unique TCRbeta CDR3 rearrangement, sequence reads were collapsed and filtered. Productive Simpson clonality was computed per sample as the square root of Simpson's diversity index over productive rearrangements. TCRdb obtained this table from immuneACCESS and retained in-frame rearrangements with V and J assigned. These tables miss some clones; where compared with another copy, unresolved V genes account for less than half of the shortfall, and the remainder is unexplained. For V, J and clone size, that table is used; D and trimming come from the DNA. The sample has about 300,000 clones on record, 89% of them singletons. The ten largest clones take up roughly 5% of the sample.

The sequence joins TRBV11-3 to TRBJ2-2; 8 junctional bases match TRBD1. This sequence was found in a man in his 60s who had recovered from COVID-19. The sequenced sample consisted of PBMCs or T cells enriched from blood (not recorded which). CDR3 sequence: CASSLRGQDTGELFF. Read as DNA, the sequence is TGTGCCAGCAGCCTCAGGGGGCAGGACACCGGGGAGCTGTTTTTT.